One sample yielded the 24 T cell receptor beta chains listed below, sequenced in a study of human T cells and chemical hapten exposure. TCRdb re-derived calls from the RACE reads in MiXCR, one entry per CDR3 protein. The sample has about 84,000 distinct CDR3 sequences; 8.5% to 12% are singletons. Time point noted: patch test 2, 6 weeks after DPC sensitization. Treatment reported: therapeutic diphenylcyclopropenone sensitization with weekly scalp DPC. Sequencing used whole blood, obtained in connection with sensitization to the hapten diphenylcyclopropenone (DPC). These receptors were collected from a woman aged 50 to 60 with alopecia areata. Some clones in this sample may be carry-over from other donors' samples.

DNA for the CDR3: TGTGCCAGCAACCAGCGGGCCTACGAGCAGTACTTC. Translated: CASNQRAYEQYF. This chain connects TRBV6-6 to TRBJ2-7; tentatively, D is TRBD2 (6 bases). CDR1 and CDR2 from the germline V gene are MNHNY and SVGAGI (reference sequence). Deletions cut 7 bases from V and 2 bases from J, with 9 bases between. The CDR3 has 12 amino acids.

There are a few counts of this clonotype. This chain connects TRBV20-1 to TRBJ2-1; D not resolved. The CDR3 is 16 residues long. Per the germline V gene, CDR1 is DFQATT and CDR2 is SNEGSKA (reference sequence). With 0 bases removed from V and 4 bases from J, the gap between germline ends came to 16 bases. The CDR3 sequence: CSARDYQGRIYNEQFF. The CDR3 bases are TGCAGTGCTAGAGACTACCAAGGGCGGATTTACAATGAGCAGTTCTTC.

V and J are TRBV20-1 and TRBJ2-3; 10 positions agree with TRBD2. The CDR3 is 15 residues long. With 5 bases clipped from V and 3 bases from J, the junction kept 8 bases outside the gene matches. Germline CDR1 DFQATT, CDR2 SNEGSKA (reference sequence). The CDR3 here is CSAEPTSGQTDTQYF. The CDR3 DNA reads TGCAGTGCTGAGCCGACTAGCGGGCAAACAGATACGCAGTATTTT.

This clonotype was counted many times. This chain connects TRBV7-2 to TRBJ2-2; possible D gene TRBD2, 6 bases. V was pared by 2 bases and J by 5 bases, with 9 bases between. CDR1 SGHTA and CDR2 FQGNSA come from the germline V gene. This CDR3 is built from 14 residues. CDR3 DNA sequence: TGTGCCAGCAGCTTAACGGGAGTTACCGGGGAGCTGTTTTTT. It is translated as CASSLTGVTGELFF.

This clonotype has at least ten counts. V is TRBV20-1 and J is TRBJ1-3; unclear D gene. V gave up 6 bases and J gave up 1 base, with 16 bases separating them. From germline, CDR1 is DFQATT and CDR2 SNEGSKA (reference sequence). This CDR3 is 15 amino acids long. The CDR3 coding sequence is TGCAGTGCGACATCTCTGGAAGTTTCTGGAAACACCATATATTTT. Translating gives CSATSLEVSGNTIYF.

The sample holds many counts of this clonotype. The chain combines TRBV10-3 with TRBJ2-1; 10 bases line up with TRBD2. This CDR3 region has 16 residues. Germline V gene sequence: CDR1 ENHRY, CDR2 SYGVKD. V was pared by 10 bases and J by 8 bases, with 17 bases of the junction left unmatched. Here the CDR3 reads CATSPESGRGRYEQFF. The CDR3, as DNA: TGTGCCACAAGCCCCGAGAGCGGGAGGGGTCGGTATGAGCAGTTCTTC.

In its sample, this clonotype was seen many times. This chain joins TRBV28 and TRBJ2-1; no clear D. The germline CDR1 and CDR2 sequences are MDHEN and SYDVKM. The CDR3 spans 12 residues. Trimming left V 2 bases short and J 10 bases short, with 9 bases between. DNA for the CDR3: TGTGCCAGCAGTTTAGATACATTAGAGCAGTTCTTC. This sequence encodes CASSLDTLEQFF.

In this sample, this clonotype turned up a few times. The J gene is TRBJ2-3, the V gene TRBV12-3 or TRBV12-4; 8 bases line up with TRBD2. This CDR3 region has 13 residues. With 6 bases clipped from V and 10 bases from J, the junction kept 9 bases outside the gene matches. The CDR3 region is CASSSGLGVPQYF. The CDR3 nucleotides are TGTGCCAGCAGCTCGGGACTAGGGGTCCCGCAGTATTTT.

This clonotype was picked up a small number of times. The chain uses TRBV3-2 and TRBJ2-5; TRBD1 is taken as the D call from the table, unchecked against the DNA. TRBV3-2 is classified as a pseudogene. This CDR3 contains 15 residues. The CDR3 coding sequence is TGTGCCAGCAGCCAAGAGTGGGACAAGCAAGAGACCCAGTACTTC. It yields the protein CASSQEWDKQETQYF.

The chain combines TRBV20-1 with TRBJ1-1; TRBD1 might be the D (5 bases). Trimming pared 5 bases from V and 1 base from J, leaving 11 bases between. CDR1 is DFQATT, CDR2 SNEGSKA, per germline (reference sequence). CDR3 length equals 13 residues. CDR3 region: CSAQQETNTEAFF. CDR3 sequence (DNA): TGCAGTGCTCAACAGGAGACGAACACTGAAGCTTTCTTT.

This clonotype was detected ten times or more. The rearrangement links TRBV7-9 to TRBJ2-5; TRBD2 might be the D (5 bases). The CDR3 covers 14 residues. In germline, CDR1 is SEHNR, CDR2 FQNEAQ (reference sequence). V lost 7 bases and J 4 bases, leaving 16 bases between the germline ends. Written as DNA, the CDR3 is TGTGCCAGCACCCCTGCGGTAGCGACAGAGACCCAGTACTTC. Translated: CASTPAVATETQYF.

This clonotype was detected many times. The junction shows a germline mismatch at one end, possibly a read error. This chain connects TRBV15 to TRBJ1-6; D might be TRBD1 (6 bases). In germline, CDR1 is LNHNV, CDR2 YYDKDF (reference sequence). The CDR3 extends over 17 amino acids. The CDR3 sequence is CATSRTHMGAYNSPLHF. CDR3 sequence (DNA): TGTGCCACCAGCCGTACACATATGGGGGCCTACAATTCACCCCTCCACTTT.

This chain links TRBV18 with TRBJ1-3, with 7 bases lining up with TRBD1. CDR1 and CDR2 from the germline V gene are KGHSH and LQKENI. This CDR3 region has 17 residues. Trimming took 2 bases from V and 6 from J; bases not matched to a gene: 13. The chain's CDR3 is CASSPEVWGQLTNTIYF. CDR3 bases: TGTGCCAGCTCACCAGAAGTCTGGGGACAGCTTACAAACACCATATATTTT.

The genes are TRBV11-2 and TRBJ2-7, with 9 bases fitting TRBD2. The CDR3 runs to 13 residues. The V segment lost 3 bases and the J segment 5 bases; nucleotides outside the gene matches: 2. Germline lookup yields CDR1 SGHAT and CDR2 FQNNGV. The CDR3 loop is CASSLGLANEQYF. Written as DNA, the CDR3 is TGTGCCAGCAGCTTGGGACTAGCCAACGAGCAGTACTTC.

This chain joins TRBV11-3 and TRBJ2-7, with D possibly called TRBD1 or TRBD2 (5 bases each). Germline V lookup: CDR1 SGHNT, CDR2 YENEEA. This CDR3 has 14 amino acids. The V and J ends lost 5 bases and 8 bases respectively, with 19 bases between them. CDR3 DNA sequence: TGTGCCAGCAGCGCGCCCGGGACGCCAGTACAGCAGTACTTC. The encoded protein is CASSAPGTPVQQYF.

This clonotype appeared many times. V usage is TRBV20-1 and J usage is TRBJ2-3; D perhaps matches TRBD2 (5 bases). Germline CDR1 DFQATT, CDR2 SNEGSKA (reference sequence). The V end lost 5 bases, the J end lost 0 bases, and 12 bases lay between the germline ends. There are 14 residues in the CDR3. CDR3 coding DNA: TGCAGTGCTCCCCCCCAGCGGAGCACAGATACGCAGTATTTT. It translates to CSAPPQRSTDTQYF.

V gene TRBV7-8 combines with J gene TRBJ1-5; no reliable D call. The CDR3 has 15 residues. Trimming pared 1 base from V and 0 bases from J, leaving 7 bases between. CDR1 is SGHVS and CDR2 is FQNEAQ in the germline V gene. CDR3 bases: TGTGCCAGCAGCTTAGGAGACGGTAGCAATCAGCCCCAGCATTTT. Amino acids: CASSLGDGSNQPQHF.

Worth noting for this clonotype: A single base separates this from a much larger clone, so it may be a read error. The chain recombines TRBV11-2 with TRBJ2-7; the match to TRBD2 covers 11 bases. The CDR3 has 16 residues. The germline CDR1 and CDR2 sequences are SGHAT and FQNNGV. The CDR3: CACRPTSGTAGKEQYF. As DNA, the CDR3 is TGTGCCTGCAGACCGACTAGCGGGACAGCCGGTAAAGAGCAGTACTTC.

This clonotype was detected only once. A read error may explain this, as a much larger clone is one base away. The rearrangement links TRBV11-2 to TRBJ2-1; D is undetermined. The CDR3 spans 13 residues. CDR1 and CDR2 (germline): SGHAT, FQNNGV. The CDR3 spells CASSTKPYNELFF. As DNA, the CDR3 is TGTGCCAGCAGCACAAAGCCCTACAATGAGCTGTTCTTC.

There are many counts of this clonotype. The chain recombines TRBV12-3 or TRBV12-4 with TRBJ2-5, with D possibly matching TRBD1 (7 bases). This CDR3 has 14 residues. Trimming removed 5 bases from V and 5 bases from J, with 15 bases in between. CDR3 amino acids: CASSLMGGQETQYF. The CDR3 nucleotides are TGTGCCAGCAGTCTCATGGGGGGACAGGAGACCCAGTACTTC.

This clonotype was recorded at least ten times. This chain uses TRBV5-1 with TRBJ1-2; D call uncertain. This CDR3 comprises 15 residues. Germline CDR1 SGHRS, CDR2 YFSETQ. The germline V and J ends were trimmed by 0 bases and 6 bases, with 15 bases remaining between them. CDR3 sequence (DNA): TGCGCCAGCAGCTTGGTTGGTGGTGGAATTGATGGCTACACCTTC. Translating gives CASSLVGGGIDGYTF.

This clonotype was seen just once. The chain uses TRBV29-1 and TRBJ1-1; D uncertain. The germline V and J ends were trimmed by 7 bases and 5 bases, with 8 bases remaining between them. This CDR3 spans 10 amino acids. Germline CDR1 and CDR2: SQVTM and ANQGSEA. CDR3 in DNA: TGCAGCGCCGCCGAAACTGAAGCTTTCTTT. Protein sequence: CSAAETEAFF.

The chain has TRBV4-2 and TRBJ1-1, with 9 bases aligning to TRBD1. The CDR3 runs 17 residues. Germline trimming cut 6 bases from V and 3 bases from J; bases unmatched to any gene: 14. Germline-derived CDR1 and CDR2 are LGHNA and YNFKEQ. CDR3 nucleotide sequence: TGTGCCAGCAGAACCGTTGGGACAGGGAAAGGGTACACTGAAGCTTTCTTT. Translating gives CASRTVGTGKGYTEAFF.

This clonotype occurred many times. V is TRBV7-2 and J is TRBJ2-3; 7 bases match TRBD1. V was pared by 5 bases and J by 2 bases, with 4 bases of the junction left unmatched. Germline V CDR1 and CDR2: SGHTA, FQGNSA. The CDR3 sequence is 14 residues long. The CDR3 sequence is CASSPGTATDTQYF. In DNA form, the CDR3 reads TGTGCCAGCAGCCCCGGGACAGCCACAGATACGCAGTATTTT.